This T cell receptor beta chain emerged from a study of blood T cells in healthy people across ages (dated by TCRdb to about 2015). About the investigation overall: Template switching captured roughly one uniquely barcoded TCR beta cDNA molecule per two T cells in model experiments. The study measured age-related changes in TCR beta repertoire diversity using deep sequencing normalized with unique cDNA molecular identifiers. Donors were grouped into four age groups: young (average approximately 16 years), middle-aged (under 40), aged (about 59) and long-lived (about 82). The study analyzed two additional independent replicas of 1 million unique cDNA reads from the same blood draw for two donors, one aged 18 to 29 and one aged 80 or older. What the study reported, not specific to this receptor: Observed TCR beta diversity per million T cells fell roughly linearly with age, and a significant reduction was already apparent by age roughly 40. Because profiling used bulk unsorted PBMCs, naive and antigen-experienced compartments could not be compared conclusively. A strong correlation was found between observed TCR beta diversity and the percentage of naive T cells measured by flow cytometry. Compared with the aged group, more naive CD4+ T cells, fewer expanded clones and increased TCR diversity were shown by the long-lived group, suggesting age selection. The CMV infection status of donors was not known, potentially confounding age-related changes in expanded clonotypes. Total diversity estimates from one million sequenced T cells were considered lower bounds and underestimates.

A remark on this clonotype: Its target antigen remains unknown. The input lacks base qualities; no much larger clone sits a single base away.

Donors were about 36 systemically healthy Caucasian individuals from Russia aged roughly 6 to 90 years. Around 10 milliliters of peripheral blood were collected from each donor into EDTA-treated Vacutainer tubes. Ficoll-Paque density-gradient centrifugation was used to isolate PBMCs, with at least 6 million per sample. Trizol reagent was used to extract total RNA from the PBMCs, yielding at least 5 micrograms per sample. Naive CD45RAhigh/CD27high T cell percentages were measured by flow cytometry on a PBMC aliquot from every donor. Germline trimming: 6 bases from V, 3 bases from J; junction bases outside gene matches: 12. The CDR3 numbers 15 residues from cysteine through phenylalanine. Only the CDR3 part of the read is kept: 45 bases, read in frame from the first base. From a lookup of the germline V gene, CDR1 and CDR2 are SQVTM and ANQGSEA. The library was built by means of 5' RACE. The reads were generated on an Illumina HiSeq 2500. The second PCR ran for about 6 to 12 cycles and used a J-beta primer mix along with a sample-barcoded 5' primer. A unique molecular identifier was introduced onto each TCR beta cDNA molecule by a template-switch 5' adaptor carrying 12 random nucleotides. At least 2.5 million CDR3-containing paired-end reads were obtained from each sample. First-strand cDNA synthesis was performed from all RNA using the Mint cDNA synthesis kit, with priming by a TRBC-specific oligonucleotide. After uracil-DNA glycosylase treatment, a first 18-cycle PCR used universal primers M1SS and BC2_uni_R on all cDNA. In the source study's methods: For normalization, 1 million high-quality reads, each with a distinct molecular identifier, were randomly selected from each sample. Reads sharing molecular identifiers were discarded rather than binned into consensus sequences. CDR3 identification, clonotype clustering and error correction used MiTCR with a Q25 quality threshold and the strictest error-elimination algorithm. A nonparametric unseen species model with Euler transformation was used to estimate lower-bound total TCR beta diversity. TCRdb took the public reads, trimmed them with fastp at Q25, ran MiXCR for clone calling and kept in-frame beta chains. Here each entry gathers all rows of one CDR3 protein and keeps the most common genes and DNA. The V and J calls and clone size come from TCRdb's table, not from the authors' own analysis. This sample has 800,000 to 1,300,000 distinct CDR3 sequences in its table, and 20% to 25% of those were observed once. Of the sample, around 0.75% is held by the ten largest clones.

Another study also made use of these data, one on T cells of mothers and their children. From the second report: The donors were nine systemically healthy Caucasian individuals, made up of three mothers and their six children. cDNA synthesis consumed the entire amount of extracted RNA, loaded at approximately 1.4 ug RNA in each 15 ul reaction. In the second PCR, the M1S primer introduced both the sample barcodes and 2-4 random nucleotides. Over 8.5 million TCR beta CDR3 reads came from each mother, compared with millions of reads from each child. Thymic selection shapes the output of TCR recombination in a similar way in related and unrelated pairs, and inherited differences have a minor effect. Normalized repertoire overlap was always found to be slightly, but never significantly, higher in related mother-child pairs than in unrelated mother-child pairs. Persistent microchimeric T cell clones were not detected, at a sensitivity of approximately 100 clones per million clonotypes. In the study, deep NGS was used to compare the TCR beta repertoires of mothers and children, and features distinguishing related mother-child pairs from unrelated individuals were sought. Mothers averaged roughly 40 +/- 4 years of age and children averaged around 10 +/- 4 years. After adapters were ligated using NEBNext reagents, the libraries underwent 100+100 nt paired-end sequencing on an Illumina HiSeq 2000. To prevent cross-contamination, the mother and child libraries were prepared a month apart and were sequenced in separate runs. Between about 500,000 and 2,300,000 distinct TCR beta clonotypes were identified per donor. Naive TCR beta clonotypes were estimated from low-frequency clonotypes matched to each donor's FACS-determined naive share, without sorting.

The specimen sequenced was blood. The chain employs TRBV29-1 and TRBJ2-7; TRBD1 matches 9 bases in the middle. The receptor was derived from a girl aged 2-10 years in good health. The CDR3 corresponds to CSVAFGTGRNYEQYF. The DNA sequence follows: TGCAGCGTCGCCTTCGGGACAGGGAGGAACTACGAGCAGTACTTC.